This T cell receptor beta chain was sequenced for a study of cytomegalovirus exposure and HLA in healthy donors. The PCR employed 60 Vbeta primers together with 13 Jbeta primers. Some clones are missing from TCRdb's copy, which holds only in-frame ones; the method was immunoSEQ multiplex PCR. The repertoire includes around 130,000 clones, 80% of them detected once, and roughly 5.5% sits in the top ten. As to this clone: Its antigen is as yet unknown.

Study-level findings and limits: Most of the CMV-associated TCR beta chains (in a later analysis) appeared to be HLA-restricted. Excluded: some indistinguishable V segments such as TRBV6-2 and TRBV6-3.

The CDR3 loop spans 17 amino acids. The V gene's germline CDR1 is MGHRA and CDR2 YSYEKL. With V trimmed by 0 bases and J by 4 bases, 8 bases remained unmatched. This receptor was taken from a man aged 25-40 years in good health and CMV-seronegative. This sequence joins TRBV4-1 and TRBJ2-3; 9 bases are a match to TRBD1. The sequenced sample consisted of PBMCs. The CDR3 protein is CASSQDTGTGYSDTQYF. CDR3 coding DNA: TGCGCCAGCAGCCAAGATACCGGGACAGGGTATTCAGATACGCAGTATTTT.